These T cell receptor beta chains were read from a single sample in a study of human thymus T cells. Measured with immunoSEQ multiplex PCR; TCRdb has only the in-frame clones, and not every one. The sample has approximately 70,000 clones; roughly 96% are singletons. The specimen was thymus tissue. The receptor set was obtained from a girl less than two years old with a congenital heart defect but otherwise immunologically healthy. The CDR3 runs from the conserved cysteine through the conserved F or W. Fields, in order: J gene, V gene, D gene, clone size, CDR3 protein, CDR3 DNA. The D gene is left open where the match is weak. The size of a clone is reported for some rows only, either as once, few or many, or as a class for expanded clones.

>TRBJ1-4|TRBV27|.|.
CASSLSQGKANEKLFF
TGTGCCAGCAGTTTATCGCAGGGGAAGGCTAATGAAAAACTGTTTTTT
>TRBJ1-4|TRBV6-6|.|.
CASSGLFF
TGTGCCAGCAGCGGACTGTTTTTT
>TRBJ1-1|TRBV5-1|.|.
CASSGRDTEAFF
TGCGCCAGCAGCGGGAGGGACACTGAAGCTTTCTTT
>TRBJ1-5|TRBV19|.|.
CASRRTALNIFQHF
TGTGCCAGTAGGAGGACAGCTCTCAATATCTTCCAGCATTTT
>TRBJ1-1|TRBV9|.|.
CASSPNTGTRSEAFF
TGTGCCAGCAGCCCGAACACCGGGACCCGATCTGAAGCTTTCTTT
>TRBJ2-5|TRBV4-3|TRBD2|.
CASSQGRLASSVTQYF
TGCGCCAGCAGCCAAGGGCGACTAGCGTCGTCGGTGACCCAGTACTTC
>TRBJ2-6|TRBV11-3|TRBD1|.
CASSLGPGQSSGANVLTF
TGTGCCAGCAGCTTAGGGCCGGGACAGAGCTCTGGGGCCAACGTCCTGACTTTC
>TRBJ1-4|TRBV28|.|.
CASSLSTTGTNEKLFF
TGTGCCAGCAGTTTATCGACGACAGGAACTAATGAAAAACTGTTTTTT
>TRBJ2-1|TRBV7-2|.|.
CASRPPHNEQFF
TGTGCCAGCAGGCCCCCACACAATGAGCAGTTCTTC
>TRBJ2-2|TRBV27|TRBD2|.
CASIKLAGEVSTGELFF
TGTGCCAGCATCAAACTAGCGGGAGAGGTTTCTACCGGGGAGCTGTTTTTT
>TRBJ2-2|TRBV19|TRBD1|.
CASSIVAGTDLTGELFF
TGTGCCAGTAGTATAGTCGCCGGGACAGACTTAACCGGGGAGCTGTTTTTT
>TRBJ1-1|TRBV19|.|.
CASTLPGPPNTEAFF
TGTGCCAGTACCCTACCGGGACCTCCGAACACTGAAGCTTTCTTT
>TRBJ2-1|TRBV6-5|TRBD2|.
CASSGRAGGNEQFF
TGTGCCAGCAGCGGGAGGGCCGGAGGGAATGAGCAGTTCTTC
>TRBJ2-5|TRBV5-1|TRBD1|.
CASSLAGTGVIEETQYF
TGCGCCAGCAGCTTGGCCGGGACAGGGGTAATAGAGGAGACCCAGTACTTC
>TRBJ1-1|TRBV15|.|once
CATGRGRIKLYTEAFF
TGTGCCACCGGGAGGGGCCGCATCAAATTGTACACTGAAGCTTTCTTT
>TRBJ1-3|TRBV5-6|.|.
CASSLSLASGNTIYF
TGTGCCAGCAGCTTGTCCTTAGCCTCTGGAAACACCATATATTTT